This TCR beta chain is from a study of T cell responses to AZD1222 COVID-19 vaccine. Comments on this clone: Antigen: not known.

Trimming took 0 bases from V and 5 from J, leaving 14 bases between them. Looked up from germline, CDR1 is ENHRY and CDR2 is SYGVKD. This CDR3 is built from 16 residues. Libraries were prepared by immunoSEQ multiplex PCR; TCRdb keeps only in-frame clonotypes and omits some of them. The sample records over 60,000 clones, around 74% being singletons. Study-level findings and limits: Only 5 or 6 individuals given AZD1222 were seropositive at baseline.

The sequence derives from an adult in good health. The chain recombines TRBV10-3 with TRBJ2-1; TRBD2 might be the D (7 bases). Sample: peripheral blood, taken on day 0 of MenACWY control vaccination. This CDR3 is CAISESNGGLNNEQFF. The CDR3 DNA follows: TGTGCCATCAGTGAGTCGAACGGGGGGCTGAACAATGAGCAGTTCTTC.